This T cell receptor (beta chain) stems from a study of OX40 agonist ivuxolimab in advanced cancers. This CDR3 contains 16 residues. Germline-derived CDR1 and CDR2 are SGHNT and YYREEE (reference sequence). No patient had autoimmune disease or received systemic immunosuppression. This clone has just one count. Germline and junction disagree at one end, which may indicate a read error. Clones were sequenced by immunoSEQ multiplex PCR, and TCRdb holds only the in-frame ones, with some missing. The data show 50,000 or so clones, 80% to 90% seen once. The chain links TRBV5-4 to TRBJ1-1; D is unclear. This receptor was obtained from an adult with an advanced solid tumor such as melanoma, head and neck, liver or kidney cancer. The specimen was CD4+ or CD8+ T cells sorted from blood, collected in a trial of the OX40 agonist ivuxolimab. The CDR3 sequence: CAISLRTAGFYPEAFF. In DNA, the CDR3 is TGTGCCATCAGCTTGAGGACGGCCGGATTTTATCCTGAAGCTTTCTTT.